The 31 T cell receptor beta chains reported below all come from one sample, sequenced in a study of monozygotic twins with inflammatory bowel disease. TCRdb reprocessed the 5' RACE reads and stores each CDR3 protein as one record, lacking DNA. The sample totals 93,000 or so distinct CDR3 sequences. What was sequenced was blood. The receptors come from a human donor with ulcerative colitis or Crohn's disease, or a healthy co-twin of an affected twin (not recorded which).

The rearrangement links TRBV7-2 to TRBJ2-1; TCRdb gives TRBD2 as the D gene, but with no DNA this cannot be confirmed. Per the germline V gene, CDR1 is SGHTA and CDR2 is FQGNSA. This CDR3 is built from 19 residues. The CDR3 region is CASSYSGRARPYHYNEQFF.

The rearrangement uses TRBV20-1 and TRBJ2-2; there is no DNA to check the TCRdb D call of TRBD1. This CDR3 comprises 13 residues. Germline loops: CDR1 DFQATT, CDR2 SNEGSKA (reference sequence). The CDR3 here is CSARGPGTGELFF.

The chain is built from TRBV14 and TRBJ2-3; the TCRdb call, TRBD2, lacks DNA for checking. The CDR3 spans 14 residues. The germline V gene has CDR1 SGHDN and CDR2 FVKESK. The CDR3 sequence: CASSQETSGDTQYF. Supplemented by reference TRBV14 and TRBJ2-3, the full variable domain reads EAGVTQFPSHSVIEKGQTVTLRCDPISGHDNLYWYRRVMGKEIKFLLHFVKESKQDESGMPNNRFLAERTGGTYSTLKVQPAELEDSGVYFCASSQETSGDTQYFGPGTRLTVL.

The rearrangement joins TRBV2 to TRBJ2-5; the TCRdb call, TRBD2, lacks DNA for checking. Germline CDR1 reads SNHLY; CDR2 reads FYNNEI. The CDR3 is made up of 13 amino acids. This CDR3 is CARFLAGGETQYF.

The chain joins TRBV29-1 to TRBJ2-2. The CDR3 length is 12 residues. Germline CDR1 reads SQVTM; CDR2 reads ANQGSEA. The CDR3 protein is CSALAGTGELFF.

The CDR3 sequence is CASSPRTGDTQYF. The gene calls are TRBV18 and TRBJ2-3. The germline gives CDR1 KGHSH, CDR2 LQKENI. The CDR3 has 13 amino acids.

V is TRBV25-1 and J is TRBJ2-1; the TCRdb D gene call, TRBD2, has no DNA to confirm it. The CDR3 length is 16 residues. The V gene's germline CDR1 is MGHDK and CDR2 SYGVNS. The CDR3 loop reads CASKPVSGRGYNEQFF. The full variable domain, in which reference TRBV25-1 and TRBJ2-1 provide the parts outside the CDR3, is EADIYQTPRYLVIGTGKKITLECSQTMGHDKMYWYQQDPGMELHLIHYSYGVNSTEKGDLSSESTVSRIRTEHFPLTLESARPSHTSQYLCASKPVSGRGYNEQFFGPGTRLTVL.

The chain carries TRBV5-4 and TRBJ2-5; TCRdb indicates TRBD1, and absent DNA this call remains unverified. Germline V lookup: CDR1 SGHNT, CDR2 YYREEE (reference sequence). The CDR3 covers 14 residues. The CDR3 region is CASLDRSQQETQYF. The full variable domain, in which reference TRBV5-4 and TRBJ2-5 provide the parts outside the CDR3, is ETGVTQSPTHLIKTRGQQVTLRCSSQSGHNTVSWYQQALGQGPQFIFQYYREEENGRGNFPPRFSGLQFPNYSSELNVNALELDDSALYLCASLDRSQQETQYFGPGTRLLVL.

The chain combines TRBV20-1 with TRBJ2-2; without DNA, the TCRdb call of TRBD2 cannot be checked. This CDR3 is built from 18 residues. Germline assignment: CDR1 DFQATT and CDR2 SNEGSKA (reference sequence). CDR3 protein: CSARDLISGRWNTGELFF.

The chain uses TRBV27 and TRBJ2-1; TCRdb picks TRBD1, but there is no DNA to check that call. Germline V gene data show CDR1 as MNHEY and CDR2 as SMNVEV (reference sequence). There are 16 residues in the CDR3. The CDR3 is CASSWPGTGGYNEQFF.

The V call is TRBV29-1, the J call TRBJ2-1; with no DNA, the TCRdb D assignment of TRBD1 cannot be verified. From germline, CDR1 is SQVTM and CDR2 ANQGSEA. The CDR3 is made up of 12 amino acids. CDR3 protein: CLGAGSYNEQFF.

The chain has TRBV12-3 or TRBV12-4 and TRBJ2-7; TCRdb's D gene call, TRBD1, goes unchecked for lack of DNA. The CDR3 has 15 amino acids. CDR3 loop: CASTLGPPVAYEQYF.

The chain couples TRBV10-1 to TRBJ2-3; TCRdb indicates TRBD1, and absent DNA this call remains unverified. Germline V gene data show CDR1 as WNHNN and CDR2 as SYGVQD (reference sequence). This CDR3 comprises 15 residues. CDR3 loop: CASSDNPGRTDTQYF.

The chain uses TRBV7-9 and TRBJ2-1; TCRdb names TRBD1, which stays unverified in the absence of DNA. This CDR3 spans 16 amino acids. Germline V CDR1 and CDR2: SEHNR, FQNEAQ (reference sequence). CDR3 sequence: CASSLFSGGPHNEQFF.

The J gene is TRBJ2-7, the V gene TRBV11-2; no DNA is available, so the TRBD1 call from TCRdb remains unchecked. CDR1 SGHAT and CDR2 FQNNGV come from the germline V gene. This CDR3 comprises 14 residues. CDR3 protein: CASSPDRFSYEQYF.

The V call is TRBV12-3 or TRBV12-4, the J call TRBJ2-7; the TCRdb call, TRBD2, lacks DNA for checking. This CDR3 has 15 residues. CDR3 in amino acids: CASSRSGGGSYEQYF.

V is TRBV4-3 and J is TRBJ2-1; the D call from TCRdb, TRBD2, cannot be confirmed without DNA. The CDR3 extends over 18 amino acids. Germline CDR1 reads LGHNA; CDR2 reads YSLEER. CDR3 in amino acids: CASSQGLAALRSYNEQFF.

V usage is TRBV28 and J usage is TRBJ2-7; TCRdb returns TRBD1, unconfirmable since there is no DNA. Germline V lookup: CDR1 MDHEN, CDR2 SYDVKM. The CDR3 covers 15 residues. The CDR3 is CATNKHGAGIYEQYF.

This rearrangement joins TRBV19 to TRBJ2-7; TCRdb names TRBD2, which stays unverified in the absence of DNA. The CDR3 has 14 residues. CDR1 LNHDA and CDR2 SQIVND come from the germline V gene (reference sequence). The CDR3 is CASSIGDLSYEQYF.

The chain combines TRBV4-3 with TRBJ2-1; TCRdb indicates TRBD2, and absent DNA this call remains unverified. The CDR3 has 16 residues. Germline V gene sequence: CDR1 LGHNA, CDR2 YSLEER. The CDR3 reads CASSQAGLAGYNEQFF.

The J gene is TRBJ2-3, the V gene TRBV15; the D call of TRBD1 rests on TCRdb alone, since no DNA is present to check it. The CDR3 consists of 18 residues. Germline V gives CDR1 LNHNV, CDR2 YYDKDF (reference sequence). The CDR3 sequence: CATSRDLGGTGSTDTQYF.

The rearrangement uses TRBV6-2 or TRBV6-3 and TRBJ1-1; there is no DNA to check the TCRdb D call of TRBD1. The CDR3 is 13 residues long. Germline V lookup: CDR1 MNHEY, CDR2 SVGEGT. CDR3 protein: CASSYARWPEAFF.

V and J are TRBV20-1 and TRBJ2-7; lacking DNA, the TRBD2 call made by TCRdb goes unchecked. Germline V gives CDR1 DFQATT, CDR2 SNEGSKA (reference sequence). The CDR3 loop spans 15 amino acids. Here the CDR3 reads CSASQGLAANYEQYF.

The chain employs TRBV15 and TRBJ2-7. This CDR3 is 13 amino acids long. The V gene's germline CDR1 is LNHNV and CDR2 YYDKDF (reference sequence). The CDR3 sequence: CATSREGFYEQYF.

J is TRBJ2-2 and V is TRBV7-2; TCRdb's assignment of TRBD2 cannot be checked, as there is no DNA. Germline CDR1 SGHTA, CDR2 FQGNSA. This CDR3 spans 15 amino acids. CDR3 residues: CASSPGTSSTGELFF. The full variable domain, with the rest looked up from reference TRBV7-2 and TRBJ2-2, is GAGVSQSPSNKVTEKGKDVELRCDPISGHTALYWYRQSLGQGLEFLIYFQGNSAPDKSGLPSDRFSAERTGGSVSTLTIQRTQQEDSAVYLCASSPGTSSTGELFFGEGSRLTVL.

This chain joins TRBV5-1 and TRBJ1-1. The CDR3 totals 14 residues. CDR1 and CDR2 (germline): SGHRS, YFSETQ. The CDR3 protein is CASSFGSVNTEAFF.

The V and J genes are TRBV7-2 and TRBJ2-7; the D gene TCRdb calls, TRBD1, cannot be checked with no DNA. Looked up from germline, CDR1 is SGHTA and CDR2 is FQGNSA. The CDR3 covers 12 residues. The CDR3 sequence: CASSLRGMEQYF.

V usage is TRBV6-1 and J usage is TRBJ2-7; TCRdb names TRBD2, which stays unverified in the absence of DNA. This CDR3 region has 15 residues. CDR1 and CDR2 from the germline V gene are MNHNS and SASEGT. The CDR3: CASRNLAENSYEQYF.

This sequence joins TRBV7-3 and TRBJ1-2. The germline gives CDR1 SGHTA, CDR2 FQGTGA. The CDR3 contains 14 residues. The chain's CDR3 is CASSLMPGTYGYTF.

V is TRBV4-2 and J is TRBJ2-1; TCRdb reports TRBD2, a call that lacks DNA to check it against. Germline values: CDR1 LGHNA, CDR2 YNFKEQ. The CDR3 consists of 16 residues. CDR3 amino acids: CASSQDRSSGSNEQFF.

The rearrangement uses TRBV5-1 and TRBJ2-2; TCRdb calls TRBD2, which cannot be checked without DNA. There are 16 residues in the CDR3. CDR1 is SGHRS, CDR2 YFSETQ, per germline. The CDR3 protein is CASSSLWETQTGELFF.